Shown below are 22 T cell receptor beta chains from a single sample sequenced in a study of cytomegalovirus exposure and HLA in healthy donors. Sequencing was performed with immunoSEQ multiplex PCR; in TCRdb, only in-frame clones are kept and a portion is missing. Found here are 250,000 or so clones, more than 85% of them singletons; the top ten hold around 11%. The material sequenced was PBMCs. The receptors come from a man aged 18 to 30 in good health and CMV-seropositive.

The chain couples TRBV25-1 to TRBJ1-2; TRBD1 aligns across 7 bases. Trimming removed 2 bases from V and 2 bases from J; junction bases left unmatched: 8. The CDR3 spans 16 residues. CDR1 is MGHDK and CDR2 is SYGVNS in the germline V gene. CDR3 DNA: TGTGCCAGCAGTGAACCTGGCGACAGGGTGAACTATGGCTACACCTTC. It encodes CASSEPGDRVNYGYTF.

The chain carries TRBV28 and TRBJ2-7; 10 nucleotides align to TRBD1. The CDR3 is 15 amino acids. J lost 7 bases, V lost 4 bases, and 10 bases had no gene match. Germline loops: CDR1 MDHEN, CDR2 SYDVKM. The CDR3 sequence is CASSSPGQGSQEQYF. DNA of the CDR3: TGTGCCAGCAGTTCCCCGGGACAGGGGTCGCAAGAGCAGTACTTC.

V gene TRBV2 combines with J gene TRBJ1-1, with TRBD1 as a possible D gene (5 bases). V lost 3 bases and J 2 bases, leaving 10 bases between the germline ends. From germline, CDR1 is SNHLY and CDR2 FYNNEI. The CDR3 is 14 residues long. CDR3 sequence (DNA): TGTGCCAGCAGTGAGCAAGGGACCAACACTGAAGCTTTCTTT. Protein: CASSEQGTNTEAFF. Full variable domain (rest looked up from reference TRBV2 and TRBJ1-1): EPEVTQTPSHQVTQMGQEVILRCVPISNHLYFYWYRQILGQKVEFLVSFYNNEISEKSEIFDDQFSVERPDGSNFTLKIRSTKLEDSAMYFCASSEQGTNTEAFFGQGTRLTVV.

The chain links TRBV7-2 to TRBJ1-1; 7 bases match TRBD1. Trimming at V came to 5 bases and at J to 7 bases, leaving 7 bases not matched to a gene. The CDR3 has 13 amino acids. The V gene's germline CDR1 is SGHTA and CDR2 FQGNSA. DNA of the CDR3: TGTGCCAGCAGCGTTTATCAGGGGGGTGAAGCTTTCTTT. Protein: CASSVYQGGEAFF.

This chain connects TRBV2 to TRBJ1-1, with TRBD1 identical over 7 bases. Trimming at V came to 4 bases and at J to 4 bases, leaving 3 bases not matched to a gene. This CDR3 contains 13 residues. Germline V gives CDR1 SNHLY, CDR2 FYNNEI. The CDR3 reads CASSVNRGTEAFF. CDR3 coding DNA: TGTGCCAGCAGTGTCAACAGGGGCACTGAAGCTTTCTTT.

The gene calls are TRBV27 and TRBJ2-2; 9 bases are a match to TRBD1. The germline CDR1 and CDR2 sequences are MNHEY and SMNVEV (reference sequence). V shed 6 bases and J 5 bases; nucleotides not matched to a gene: 10. The CDR3 totals 16 residues. The CDR3 spells CASRPGDREGTGELFF. The DNA for the CDR3 is TGTGCCAGCAGACCCGGGGACAGGGAAGGGACCGGGGAGCTGTTTTTT.

The gene calls are TRBV29-1 and TRBJ2-1; no definite D call. Germline CDR1 is SQVTM and CDR2 is ANQGSEA. With 4 bases removed from V and 0 bases from J, the gap between germline ends came to 10 bases. The CDR3 has 14 residues. As DNA, the CDR3 is TGCAGCGTTGCAGGCTGGGGCTCCTACAATGAGCAGTTCTTC. It translates to CSVAGWGSYNEQFF.

The chain carries TRBV29-1 and TRBJ2-3; D not certain. Trimming removed 5 bases from V and 2 bases from J, with 14 bases in between. The CDR3 has 14 residues. Looked up from germline, CDR1 is SQVTM and CDR2 is ANQGSEA. Here the CDR3 DNA reads TGCAGCGTTTCTACGGTGTCGGACACAGATACGCAGTATTTT. Translated: CSVSTVSDTDTQYF.

This rearrangement joins TRBV30 to TRBJ1-1; the match to TRBD1 covers 9 bases. Germline values: CDR1 GTSNPN, CDR2 SVGIG (reference sequence). Unmatched junction bases numbered 9, after V lost 4 bases and J lost 6 bases. The CDR3 totals 14 residues. CDR3 DNA: TGTGCCTGGAACCCCGGGACAGGGCGAGCTGAAGCTTTCTTT. It codes for CAWNPGTGRAEAFF.

The chain employs TRBV29-1 and TRBJ1-2; 7 bases are shared with TRBD1. The germline V gene has CDR1 SQVTM and CDR2 ANQGSEA. V lost 7 bases to trimming and J lost 2 bases; unmatched junction nucleotides: 7. This CDR3 contains 13 residues. In DNA form, the CDR3 reads TGCAGCGCTCAACAGGGGAACAACTATGGCTACACCTTC. This translates into CSAQQGNNYGYTF.

The gene calls are TRBV29-1 and TRBJ2-5; D unresolved. CDR1 is SQVTM, CDR2 ANQGSEA, per germline. The CDR3 has 12 amino acids. Trimming took off 7 bases at V and 4 bases at J, with 13 bases between the two ends. CDR3 sequence: CSGQLGRETQYF. Written as DNA, the CDR3 is TGCAGCGGGCAGCTGGGTCGAGAGACCCAGTACTTC.

The chain carries TRBV15 and TRBJ2-7, with unresolved D. This CDR3 region has 19 residues. Germline CDR1 is LNHNV and CDR2 is YYDKDF (reference sequence). V was pared by 6 bases and J by 3 bases, with 30 bases between. This CDR3 is CATRNLIPVDPSDNYEQYF. Here the CDR3 DNA reads TGTGCCACCAGAAACCTTATACCCGTAGACCCCTCAGACAACTACGAGCAGTACTTC.

This CDR3 is CAWSLGTSINQPQHF. The CDR3 DNA sequence: TGTGCCTGGAGCCTAGGGACGTCCATAAATCAGCCCCAGCATTTT. The chain is built from TRBV30 and TRBJ1-5; tentative D call: TRBD1 (5 bases). The ends were cut back, 3 bases at V and 4 bases at J, with 16 bases in the middle. This CDR3 contains 15 residues. Per the germline V gene, CDR1 is GTSNPN and CDR2 is SVGIG (reference sequence).

The chain carries TRBV2 and TRBJ2-2; D is ambiguous. There are 14 residues in the CDR3. Per the germline V gene, CDR1 is SNHLY and CDR2 is FYNNEI. With 6 bases removed from V and 2 bases from J, the gap between germline ends came to 10 bases. The CDR3 region has the DNA TGTGCCAGCAGGGGCGACGGTAACACCGGGGAGCTGTTTTTT. Encoded protein: CASRGDGNTGELFF.

The gene calls are TRBV30 and TRBJ1-1; the D gene is possibly TRBD1 (6 bases). CDR1 GTSNPN and CDR2 SVGIG come from the germline V gene (reference sequence). The CDR3 has 12 residues. The V end lost 4 bases, the J end lost 3 bases, and 9 bases lay between the germline ends. The CDR3 sequence: CAWTGDYTEAFF. CDR3 nucleotide sequence: TGTGCCTGGACAGGGGATTACACTGAAGCTTTCTTT.

The CDR3 coding sequence is TGTGCCAGCAGTGAATCTCTCACATCGGAGGAGCTGTTTTTT. Its protein product is CASSESLTSEELFF. The chain links TRBV25-1 to TRBJ2-2, with unresolved D. The CDR3 runs 14 residues. Trimming removed 1 base from V and 10 bases from J, with 13 bases in between. Germline V lookup: CDR1 MGHDK, CDR2 SYGVNS.

This clone was seen a single time. The rearrangement uses TRBV6-5 and TRBJ2-3; a weak D match, TRBD2 (5 bases). CDR1 MNHEY and CDR2 SVGAGI come from the germline V gene. The CDR3 has 15 residues. Trimming took 5 bases from V and 8 from J, leaving 20 bases between them. CDR3 DNA: TGTGCCAGCAGTCGTCGGGGAATTGGGTGGGGTACGCAGTATTTT. The encoded protein is CASSRRGIGWGTQYF.

The chain employs TRBV2 and TRBJ2-6, with no clear D. Germline CDR1 SNHLY, CDR2 FYNNEI. V dropped 3 bases and J dropped 1 base, with 7 bases sitting between them. This CDR3 spans 15 amino acids. CDR3 region: CASSDWQSGANVLTF. CDR3 coding DNA: TGTGCCAGCAGTGATTGGCAGTCTGGGGCCAACGTCCTGACTTTC.

This clone is a singleton in its sample. The V gene is TRBV9, the J gene TRBJ2-3; D is unclear. CDR3 size: 15 residues. Germline V gives CDR1 SGDLS, CDR2 YYNGEE. The V end lost 0 bases, the J end lost 0 bases, and 8 bases lay between the germline ends. CDR3 sequence (DNA): TGTGCCAGCAGCGTAGGGGTTACCAGCACAGATACGCAGTATTTT. It specifies CASSVGVTSTDTQYF. The variable domain in full, completed from reference TRBV9 and TRBJ2-3, reads DSGVTQTPKHLITATGQRVTLRCSPRSGDLSVYWYQQSLDQGLQFLIQYYNGEERAKGNILERFSAQQFPDLHSELNLSSLELGDSALYFCASSVGVTSTDTQYFGPGTRLTVL.

V gene TRBV28 combines with J gene TRBJ2-3; 8 bases are shared with TRBD1. Per the germline V gene, CDR1 is MDHEN and CDR2 is SYDVKM. The CDR3 has 15 amino acids. Losses at the gene ends were 6 bases for V and 2 bases for J; bases not matched to a gene: 7. The DNA for the CDR3 is TGTGCCAGCAGGACCGGGACAGGATTCACAGATACGCAGTATTTT. Translated, it gives CASRTGTGFTDTQYF.

The chain carries TRBV11-2 and TRBJ2-2, with a weak D call TRBD1 (5 bases). This CDR3 has 14 amino acids. V lost 4 bases and J lost 6, with 12 bases in between. Per the germline V gene, CDR1 is SGHAT and CDR2 is FQNNGV. This chain's CDR3 is CASSSTEFAGELFF. DNA for the CDR3: TGTGCCAGCAGCTCGACAGAGTTCGCCGGGGAGCTGTTTTTT.

The genes are TRBV4-1 and TRBJ1-2; D gene unclear. Deletions cut 4 bases from V and 4 bases from J, with 19 bases between. This CDR3 region has 16 residues. Germline assignment: CDR1 MGHRA and CDR2 YSYEKL. The CDR3 coding sequence is TGCGCCAGCAGCCCCATGCGTGGGGAAATAGGCTATGGCTACACCTTC. Translated: CASSPMRGEIGYGYTF.